The text below deals with one T cell receptor (beta chain). The data originate from a study of shared clonotypes between healthy human individuals. Unsorted PBMC samples were amplified in replicate PCRs containing 300 ng DNA, tens of thousands of T cell genomes. Libraries were prepared by immunoSEQ multiplex PCR; TCRdb keeps only in-frame clonotypes and omits some of them. This table has 450,000 to 550,000 clones, about four fifths appearing once. The CDR3 sequence is 14 residues long. Trimming removed 3 bases from V and 7 bases from J, with 12 bases in between. CDR1 and CDR2 from the germline V gene are SEHNR and FQNEAQ (reference sequence).

The sample was PBMCs. The sequence derives from a woman between 40 and 50 years old in good health. Some clones in this sample may be carry-over from other donors' samples. The chain links TRBV7-9 to TRBJ1-4; D ambiguous. CDR3 residues: CASSFQSGGEKLFF. The CDR3 DNA is TGTGCCAGCAGCTTTCAGTCCGGCGGTGAAAAACTGTTTTTT.